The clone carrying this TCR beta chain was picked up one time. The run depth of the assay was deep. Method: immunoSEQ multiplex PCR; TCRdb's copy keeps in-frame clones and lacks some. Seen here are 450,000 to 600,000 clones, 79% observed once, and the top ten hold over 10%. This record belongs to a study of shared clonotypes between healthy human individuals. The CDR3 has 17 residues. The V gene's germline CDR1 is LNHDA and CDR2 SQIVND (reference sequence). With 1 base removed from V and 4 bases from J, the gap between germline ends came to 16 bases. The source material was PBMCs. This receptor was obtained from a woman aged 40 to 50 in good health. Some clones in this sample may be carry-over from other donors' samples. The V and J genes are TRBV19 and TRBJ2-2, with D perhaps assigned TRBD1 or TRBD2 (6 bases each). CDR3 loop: CASSIARDMRGTGELFF. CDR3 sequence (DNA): TGTGCCAGTAGTATAGCGCGGGACATGAGAGGCACCGGGGAGCTGTTTTTT.